The 2 T cell receptor beta chains reported below all come from one sample, sequenced in a study of cytomegalovirus exposure and HLA in healthy donors. The PCR employed 60 Vbeta primers together with 13 Jbeta primers. Sequenced by immunoSEQ multiplex PCR; TCRdb stores in-frame clones only, minus some. The sample holds some 140,000 clones, about 85% seen once. Sequenced: PBMCs. Receptors originate from a female donor in good health and CMV-seronegative.

V and J are TRBV4-3 and TRBJ2-3; D may be TRBD2 (5 bases). The CDR3 totals 17 residues. CDR1 LGHNA and CDR2 YSLEER come from the germline V gene. V was pared by 6 bases and J by 0 bases, with 19 bases between. The CDR3 here is CASSRAAGPGSTDTQYF. The CDR3 DNA sequence: TGCGCCAGCAGTAGAGCGGCAGGCCCGGGGAGCACAGATACGCAGTATTTT.

This chain links TRBV11-3 with TRBJ2-5; weak D call: TRBD1 (6 bases). Trimming shortened V by 1 base and J by 2 bases, and 11 bases separated the two germline ends. The CDR3 is made up of 15 amino acids. CDR1 SGHNT and CDR2 YENEEA come from the germline V gene. In DNA form, the CDR3 reads TGTGCCAGCAGCTTAGTTACAGGGACGCAAGAGACCCAGTACTTC. This codes for CASSLVTGTQETQYF.